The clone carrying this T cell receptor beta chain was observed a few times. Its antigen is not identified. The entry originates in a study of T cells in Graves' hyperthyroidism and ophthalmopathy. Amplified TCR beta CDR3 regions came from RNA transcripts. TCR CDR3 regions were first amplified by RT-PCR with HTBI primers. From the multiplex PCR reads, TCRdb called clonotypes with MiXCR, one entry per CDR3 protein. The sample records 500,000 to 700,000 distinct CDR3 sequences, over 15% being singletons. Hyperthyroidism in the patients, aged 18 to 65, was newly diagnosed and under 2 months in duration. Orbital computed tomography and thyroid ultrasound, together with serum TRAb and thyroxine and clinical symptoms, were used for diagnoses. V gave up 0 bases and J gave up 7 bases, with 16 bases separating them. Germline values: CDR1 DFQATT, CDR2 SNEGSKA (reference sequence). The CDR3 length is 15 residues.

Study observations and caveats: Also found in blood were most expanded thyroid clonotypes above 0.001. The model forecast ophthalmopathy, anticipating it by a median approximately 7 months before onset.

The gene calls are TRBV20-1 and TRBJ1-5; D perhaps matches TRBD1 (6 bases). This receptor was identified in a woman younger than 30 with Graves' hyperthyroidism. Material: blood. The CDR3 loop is CSARDQRGIVQPQHF. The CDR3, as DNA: TGCAGTGCTAGAGATCAGAGGGGGATCGTCCAGCCCCAGCATTTT.